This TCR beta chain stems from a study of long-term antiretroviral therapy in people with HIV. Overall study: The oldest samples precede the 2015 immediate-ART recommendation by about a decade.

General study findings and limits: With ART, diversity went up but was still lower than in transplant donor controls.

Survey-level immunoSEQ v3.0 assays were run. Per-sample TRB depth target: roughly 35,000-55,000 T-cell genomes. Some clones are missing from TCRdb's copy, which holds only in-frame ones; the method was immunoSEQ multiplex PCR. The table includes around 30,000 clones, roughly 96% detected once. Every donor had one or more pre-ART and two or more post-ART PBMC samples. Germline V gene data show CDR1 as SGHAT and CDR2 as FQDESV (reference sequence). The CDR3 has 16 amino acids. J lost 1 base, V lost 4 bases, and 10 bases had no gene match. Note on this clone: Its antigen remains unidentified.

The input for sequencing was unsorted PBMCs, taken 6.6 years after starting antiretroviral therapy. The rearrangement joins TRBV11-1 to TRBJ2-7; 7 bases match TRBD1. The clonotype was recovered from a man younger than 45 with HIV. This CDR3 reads CASSSGQVVFSYEQYF. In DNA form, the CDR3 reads TGTGCCAGCAGCTCCGGACAGGTGGTTTTTTCCTACGAGCAGTACTTC.